The sequence of this TCR beta chain was determined in a study of blood T cell repertoires in COVID-19. On the study more broadly: Researchers got acute and convalescent COVID-19 samples from the United States, Italy and Spain.

Using immunoSEQ multiplex PCR, the repertoire was profiled, and TCRdb retains in-frame clones only, with some absent. The sample contains more than 150,000 clones, around 80% of which appear only once. J gave up 5 bases and V 0 bases, and 1 base lay outside the gene matches. Germline loops: CDR1 SGDLS, CDR2 YYNGEE. This CDR3 has 13 residues. This clonotype was sampled from a woman of 80 years or more with active or convalescent COVID-19. Sequencing input: peripheral blood. The genes are TRBV9 and TRBJ1-1; 7 positions agree with TRBD1. The CDR3 loop reads CASSVVQGTEAFF. For the CDR3, the DNA is TGTGCCAGCAGCGTAGTACAGGGGACTGAAGCTTTCTTT.